One and the same sample provided the 17 T cell receptor beta chains below, sequenced in a study of Ad26.COV2.S vaccination and SARS-CoV-2 variants. TCRdb's table, derived via immunoSEQ multiplex PCR, lists solely in-frame clones and lacks some. Here the sample spans hundreds of thousands of clones, 88% being singletons. As for treatment: roughly 18 received Ad26.COV2.S at low or high dose, single or two shots; about 5 received placebo; per-sample allocation not given. The study sampled participants on day 63 after the first vaccine or placebo injection. The sequences come from peripheral blood, collected in a trial of Ad26.COV2.S vaccine versus placebo. Source of these receptors: a person aged 18-65 years who received the Ad26.COV2.S COVID-19 vaccine or a placebo.

J is TRBJ2-5 and V is TRBV10-2, with D possibly being TRBD2 (5 bases). V lost 4 bases to trimming and J lost 5 bases, with 8 bases between them. Germline CDR1 reads WSHSY; CDR2 reads SAAADI. The CDR3 contains 12 residues. DNA for the CDR3: TGCGCCAGCAGTGTTAGGGAGGAGACCCAGTACTTC. Translated: CASSVREETQYF.

In its sample, this clone was seen a few times. This rearrangement joins TRBV6-4 to TRBJ1-1; unclear D gene. The V and J ends lost 0 bases and 1 base respectively, with 6 bases between them. Looked up from germline, CDR1 is MRHNA and CDR2 is SNTAGT. The CDR3 sequence is 14 residues long. CDR3 DNA: TGTGCCAGCAGTGACTCGCCGGAGAACACTGAAGCTTTCTTT. It specifies CASSDSPENTEAFF.

V gene TRBV20-1 combines with J gene TRBJ2-5; possible D gene TRBD2, 5 bases. V was trimmed by 0 bases and J by 9 bases, leaving 8 bases between them. The germline V gene encodes CDR1 DFQATT and CDR2 SNEGSKA (reference sequence). This CDR3 region has 11 residues. Here the CDR3 DNA reads TGCAGTGCTAGAGATCTGAGGGCCCAGTACTTC. Translating gives CSARDLRAQYF.

This rearrangement joins TRBV13 to TRBJ1-2; 10 bases agree with TRBD1. This CDR3 has 13 residues. The V gene's germline CDR1 is PRHDT and CDR2 FYEKMQ (reference sequence). V gave up 5 bases and J gave up 6 bases; unmatched junction bases: 3. DNA of the CDR3: TGTGCCAGCAGCCAAGGACAGGGGGATGGCTACACCTTC. Translated, it gives CASSQGQGDGYTF.

The chain's CDR3 is CAWSLEGYTTVDTQYF. The CDR3 DNA follows: TGTGCCTGGAGCCTGGAGGGCTATACGACGGTGGATACGCAGTATTTT. This chain joins TRBV30 and TRBJ2-3; a possible D gene is TRBD2 (6 bases). The CDR3 is 16 residues long. V was cut by 3 bases and J by 6 bases, with 22 bases left in between. Germline V gene lookup returns CDR1 GTSNPN and CDR2 SVGIG (reference sequence).

This clone was counted a single time. The V call is TRBV5-1, the J call TRBJ1-6; D remains ambiguous. Trimming shortened V by 0 bases and J by 10 bases, and 20 bases separated the two germline ends. Germline V gives CDR1 SGHRS, CDR2 YFSETQ. CDR3 length: 17 amino acids. As DNA, the CDR3 is TGCGCCAGCAGCTTGGAACCCCACGGGTTTAAGGGATCACCCCTCCACTTT. It is translated as CASSLEPHGFKGSPLHF.

In its sample, this clone was seen once. The V call is TRBV6-4, the J call TRBJ2-1, with D possibly being TRBD2 (6 bases). V was shortened by 3 bases and J by 5 bases, with 14 bases between the two germline ends. The germline V gene encodes CDR1 MRHNA and CDR2 SNTAGT. CDR3 size: 15 residues. The CDR3 protein is CASSEGAGSHNEQFF. Written as DNA, the CDR3 is TGTGCCAGCAGTGAAGGAGCGGGTAGCCACAATGAGCAGTTCTTC.

V gene TRBV30 combines with J gene TRBJ1-6; TRBD1 agrees at 8 bases. From germline, CDR1 is GTSNPN and CDR2 SVGIG (reference sequence). The CDR3 sequence is 18 residues long. Losses at the gene ends were 7 bases for V and 0 bases for J; bases not matched to a gene: 14. The CDR3 sequence is CASTGTGFSSSYNSPLHF. As DNA, the CDR3 is TGTGCCTCTACCGGGACAGGCTTCTCAAGCTCCTATAATTCACCCCTCCACTTT.

The V and J genes are TRBV6-5 and TRBJ1-2; perhaps TRBD1 as D (5 bases). Germline CDR1 and CDR2: MNHEY and SVGAGI. This CDR3 is 15 amino acids long. Between the trimmed V and J ends, which lost 0 bases and 4 bases, there was a span of 12 bases. CDR3 protein: CASSYSRGDGYGYTF. The CDR3 nucleotides read TGTGCCAGCAGTTACTCTCGAGGGGACGGCTATGGCTACACCTTC.

J is TRBJ1-6 and V is TRBV7-3, with D unresolved. Trimming took off 1 base at V and 9 bases at J, with 13 bases between the two ends. This CDR3 is built from 15 residues. Per the germline V gene, CDR1 is SGHTA and CDR2 is FQGTGA. The CDR3 DNA sequence: TGTGCCAGCAGCTTAAAGGCGGGAGTCGGTTCACCCCTCCACTTT. Protein sequence: CASSLKAGVGSPLHF. Together with reference TRBV7-3 and TRBJ1-6, the CDR3 gives the full variable domain: GAGVSQTPSNKVTEKGKYVELRCDPISGHTALYWYRQSLGQGPEFLIYFQGTGAADDSGLPNDRFFAVRPEGSVSTLKIQRTERGDSAVYLCASSLKAGVGSPLHFGNGTRLTVT.

Worth noting for this clone: Other DNA sequences in the same sample also yield this CDR3. The chain carries TRBV11-3 and TRBJ2-3; D is unresolved. Germline-derived CDR1 and CDR2 are SGHNT and YENEEA. V dropped 2 bases and J dropped 0 bases, with 9 bases sitting between them. The CDR3 extends over 15 amino acids. The CDR3 DNA sequence: TGTGCCAGCAGCTTAAATAGGCTAAGCACAGATACGCAGTATTTT. Translated: CASSLNRLSTDTQYF.

V gene TRBV28 combines with J gene TRBJ2-7, with D perhaps TRBD1 or TRBD2 (5 bases each). The germline gives CDR1 MDHEN, CDR2 SYDVKM. V was pared by 11 bases and J by 7 bases, with 21 bases between. The CDR3 has 13 residues. CDR3 in DNA: TGTGCCGGAGCCTCGGCCGGGACGGGGGAGCAGTACTTC. As protein: CAGASAGTGEQYF.

V gene TRBV19 combines with J gene TRBJ1-5, with D perhaps TRBD1 (6 bases). CDR3 size: 15 residues. Trimming removed 6 bases from V and 6 bases from J, with 18 bases in between. CDR1 is LNHDA and CDR2 is SQIVND in the germline V gene (reference sequence). Here the CDR3 reads CASSVGQFSPQPQHF. CDR3 DNA: TGTGCCAGTAGCGTCGGACAGTTCTCCCCTCAGCCCCAGCATTTT. Complete variable domain (other parts from reference TRBV19 and TRBJ1-5): DGGITQSPKYLFRKEGQNVTLSCEQNLNHDAMYWYRQDPGQGLRLIYYSQIVNDFQKGDIAEGYSVSREKKESFPLTVTSAQKNPTAFYLCASSVGQFSPQPQHFGDGTRLSIL.

This clone was picked up a small number of times. The rearrangement uses TRBV9 and TRBJ1-6; possible D gene TRBD1, 6 bases. The CDR3 runs to 14 residues. CDR1 is SGDLS and CDR2 is YYNGEE in the germline V gene. V shed 1 base and J shed 7 bases, with 9 bases lying between them. CDR3 DNA: TGTGCCAGCAGCGTAAAGGGGGACAATTCACCCCTCCACTTT. It translates to CASSVKGDNSPLHF.

The chain combines TRBV6-6 with TRBJ2-2; perhaps TRBD1 as D (5 bases). V lost 7 bases and J 3 bases, leaving 12 bases between the germline ends. Germline loops: CDR1 MNHNY, CDR2 SVGAGI (reference sequence). The CDR3 sequence is 14 residues long. The CDR3 sequence: CASKTDSYTGELFF. Here the CDR3 DNA reads TGTGCCAGCAAGACAGATTCGTACACCGGGGAGCTGTTTTTT.

CDR3 in DNA: TGTGCCAGCAGTTTATCCGCCGGGATCTCCTACGAGCAGTACTTC. As protein: CASSLSAGISYEQYF. This chain links TRBV28 with TRBJ2-7, with D maybe TRBD2 (5 bases). The V gene lost 1 base and the J gene lost 0 bases, with 10 bases spanning the gap. The CDR3 has 15 residues. In germline, CDR1 is MDHEN, CDR2 SYDVKM.

The CDR3 DNA sequence: TGTGCCACCACCCGGGACACTAAGGGGGCCCAGCATTTT. This encodes CATTRDTKGAQHF. The chain recombines TRBV6-5 with TRBJ1-5; weak D call: TRBD1 (6 bases). The V and J ends lost 10 bases and 11 bases respectively, with 21 bases between them. Germline-derived CDR1 and CDR2 are MNHEY and SVGAGI. This CDR3 is 13 amino acids long.